This T cell receptor beta chain was identified in a study of OX40 agonist ivuxolimab in advanced cancers. The overall study: While on treatment, patients had intravenous ivuxolimab at 0.01 to 10 mg/kg every 2 weeks.

Some clones are missing from TCRdb's copy, which holds only in-frame ones; the method was immunoSEQ multiplex PCR. The repertoire holds about 74,000 clones, with around 87% as singletons. Autoimmune disease history or systemic immunosuppression meant exclusion. Study results and limitations: The work left the antigen specificity of expanded peripheral T cells undetermined. Average numbers of expanded clones were greater in CD8+ T cells than in CD4+.

V lost 5 bases and J 6 bases, leaving 5 bases between the germline ends. CDR1 is SGHNT, CDR2 YENEEA, per germline. This CDR3 region has 11 residues. Worth noting for this clone: Its target is not known.

The receptor's source is an adult with an advanced solid tumor such as melanoma, head and neck, liver or kidney cancer. The chain has TRBV11-3 and TRBJ2-1; no definite D call. Sequenced here: CD4+ or CD8+ T cells sorted from blood, sampled in a trial of the OX40 agonist ivuxolimab. The CDR3 spells CASSRSNEQFF. DNA for the CDR3: TGTGCCAGCAGCCGCTCCAATGAGCAGTTCTTC.